The clone carrying this T cell receptor (beta chain) occurred a few times. No antigen is known for it. PCR was performed a second time for about 7 to 12 cycles using a sample-barcoded 5' primer and a J-beta primer mix. TCRdb reprocessed the 5' RACE reads with MiXCR, giving one entry per CDR3 protein. In the table there are 1,100,000 or so distinct CDR3 sequences, less than 50% of which are singletons. Every participating donor contributed 8.5 to 10 milliliters of peripheral blood through a draw. This entry comes from a study of blood T cells in healthy people across ages. The germline V gene has CDR1 MNHEY and CDR2 SVGAGI. V lost 4 bases and J lost 2, with 23 bases in between. The CDR3 spans 18 residues. Study findings and constraints: Older age coincided with a roughly linear decline in TCR beta diversity per million T cells. Unknown CMV status may confound age-related changes in expanded clones.

The TCR originated in a woman aged 55 to 70 in good health. V gene TRBV6-5 combines with J gene TRBJ2-5; D not resolved. Sequencing used blood. CDR3 in DNA: TGTGCCAGCAGTTTGATAACCTTGAGTACGCGGACGCAAGAGACCCAGTACTTC. It specifies CASSLITLSTRTQETQYF.